The entry below gives a single T cell receptor beta chain sequence along with its context. The V end lost 3 bases, the J end lost 1 base, and 16 bases lay between the germline ends. The CDR3 runs to 15 residues. The V gene's germline CDR1 is DFQATT and CDR2 SNEGSKA (reference sequence). These data belong to a study of blood T cell repertoires in COVID-19. Data came from immunoSEQ multiplex PCR; TCRdb stores just in-frame clones and leaves some out. The data show 250,000 to 350,000 clones, about 90% seen once. The origin of this receptor is a man aged 18 to 29 with active or convalescent COVID-19. The sample comprised peripheral blood. The gene calls are TRBV20-1 and TRBJ2-7; no definite D call. The CDR3 nucleotides are TGCAGTGCTAGTCGGTGGCGACTCCTATCCTACGAGCAGTACTTC. This translates into CSASRWRLLSYEQYF.